The sequence of this T cell receptor beta chain was determined in a study of shared clonotypes between healthy human individuals (dated by TCRdb to about 2020). For the wider study: The cohort included three men and a couple of women between 18 and 49 years of age. Different laboratories and diverse techniques were used to prepare libraries and sequence TCR repertoires, to increase sequencing depth and limit assay-specific biases. Per donor, leukapheresis produced somewhere between about 0.85 and 9.5 billion PBMCs. Blood TCR repertoires of five healthy adults were deeply sequenced to estimate repertoire size and the extent of clonotype sharing between individuals. For each donor, CD4 naive and CD4 memory were each run on three plates, CD8 naive on two plates, and CD8 memory on one plate. Study-level results and caveats: The genetic and exposure-history diversity represented was limited by the small number of donors. Based on pairwise subsampling, the degree of clonotype sharing among donors was expected to be affected by sequencing depth. Approximately 5% of naive CD4, 3.5% of naive CD8, 2.3% of memory CD4, and about 0.4% of memory CD8 clonotypes were shared across four donors. Higher generation probabilities were observed for clonotypes shared by all four sorted-subset donors than for non-shared clonotypes. Only blood was sampled, and tissue TCR repertoires likely differ from those in blood. Naive subsets generally had larger estimated clonotype richness than memory subsets. Rarefaction of sorted-subset datasets indicated incomplete sequencing despite the large sequencing depth.

For this clone: Its antigen has not been determined. It has no much larger one-base neighbor in the sample; base qualities were not kept.

TCR CDR3 regions were amplified from genomic DNA by multiplex PCR using the deep immunoSEQ assay. Extracted genomic DNA from each cell subset was spread evenly across all wells of several immunoSEQ 96-well plates, with each plate serving as a replicate. For sorted subsets, each replicate PCR was loaded with 200 to 250 ng genomic DNA, equivalent to 25,000 to 35,000 T cell genomes. The purified libraries were quantified using a Qubit 3.0 fluorometer, sized with a Bioanalyzer 2100, and then quantified again using the KAPA Library Quantification kit. Every immunoSEQ 96-well plate was sequenced on a dedicated single-read 150-cycle Illumina NextSeq 550 flow cell. In the source study's methods: Because only junctional sequences without quality scores were contained in the immunoSEQ output, filtering matching that applied to full-length reads could not be performed. Sequences were annotated with PyIR, a Python wrapper for IgBLAST v1.9, using IMGT germline references to assign V/J genes and CDR3. Reads were removed for weak V/J assignments (E-value above 1e-6), missing CDR3, stop codons, out-of-frame junctions, or ambiguous translated residues. A V3J clonotype was defined by an identical inferred V gene, J gene, and CDR3 amino acid sequence. Percentage overlap between repertoires was computed as shared unique clonotypes divided by the size of the smaller repertoire. RTK rarefaction, the Chao1 estimator, and Recon v2.1 estimates of unobserved clonotypes were used to assess repertoire richness. For all TCRbeta clonotypes obtained by the gDNA method from several donors, generation probabilities were computed with OLGA. Held by TCRdb, this immuneACCESS table contains in-frame sequences only and omits some clones. Under half of the omission traces to an unresolved V gene where checked; the cause of the rest is unknown. V, J and clone size derive from that table, while D and trimming were established from the DNA sequence. This sample lists approximately 2,000,000 clones; about 94% were detected once. Of the sample, 1.5% to 2% is held by the ten largest clones.

Including cysteine and phenylalanine, the CDR3 has 14 amino acids. The sequence is cut down to CDR3 DNA, 42 bases in frame from base 1. V ends up 5 bases short and J 6 bases short, with an unmatched junction base count of 8. CDR1 and CDR2, per the germline V gene, are MDHEN and SYDVKM. CD8 naive samples consisted of CD45RO-negative cells that were positively selected for CCR7, yielding a CD45RA+CCR7+ population without TemRA cells. Healthy HIV-negative adults with no recently reported acute infections or vaccinations were included as donors. Every donor was a Caucasian adult living in Nashville, Tennessee, USA. After blood collection by leukapheresis, PBMCs were isolated using Ficoll-Histopaque density gradient centrifugation and then cryopreserved in the vapor phase of liquid nitrogen. Analytical flow cytometry was used to check the purity and quantity of every magnetically sorted T cell population. Each sorted fraction had its genomic DNA isolated and then quantified by UV absorbance on a Nanodrop 2000c.

The receptor's source is a man aged 18 to 35 in good health. Some clones in this sample may be carry-over from other donors' samples. This chain is built from TRBV28 and TRBJ2-7, with 9 central nucleotides matching TRBD1. Sequencing was carried out using naive CD8+ T cells from PBMCs. Reading the label with the study, this specimen's cell subset or site is: CD45RA+CCR7+. The CDR3 region has the sequence CASSARDREREQYF. The nucleotide sequence reads as follows: TGTGCCAGCAGTGCCCGGGACAGGGAACGCGAGCAGTACTTC.